This note documents a single T cell receptor beta chain sequence. Its recognized antigen is unknown. Base qualities are not provided; no much larger clone lies one nucleotide away. These data belong to a study of blood T cell repertoires in COVID-19 (dated by TCRdb to the early 2020s). The study in broad terms: Samples covering the acute and convalescent phases of COVID-19 were provided by collaborators in the United States, Italy and Spain. The material from the prospective study consisted of cDNA or gDNA derived from T cells, B-cell-depleted T cells, or PBMCs. Deeply sampled blood TCRbeta repertoires from subjects exposed to, actively infected with, or recovered from COVID-19 were included in the dataset. The repertoires were released in a freely available public database intended as a resource for research on the immune response to SARS-CoV-2. Samples came from the ongoing ImmuneRACE study (first 160 participants) plus 1,254 subjects from 6 global collaborators. The sample metadata nearly always contained a de-identified subject ID, COVID-19 status, age in years and sex. Where available, HLA class I and class II types were obtained from metadata supplied by the sample provider rather than from assay-based typing.

TCRbeta CDR3 regions were amplified from genomic DNA by means of the immunoSEQ Assay, a bias-controlled multiplex PCR. As for the authors' bioinformatics: The number of nucleated cells in each sample was estimated from the amplification of reference gene primers within the assay. Sequence reads were collapsed and filtered to measure the absolute abundance of every unique TCRbeta CDR3 rearrangement. For each sample, productive Simpson clonality was calculated by taking the square root of Simpson's diversity index across productive rearrangements. Drawn from immuneACCESS, this table holds only the in-frame rearrangements with V and J called that TCRdb kept. Clones are partly lost; checked studies trace under half to an unresolved V gene and leave the rest unexplained. V, J and clone size are those of that table, while D and trimming were read from the DNA. Recorded for this sample are tens of thousands of clones; 84% of them occurred a single time. Around 1.4% of the sample goes to the ten largest clones.

Each collaborating institution followed its own protocols to collect whole blood in K2EDTA tubes. For TCRbeta analysis, collaborator samples were shipped as frozen whole blood, as isolated PBMCs, or as DNA extracted from either sample type. Broad study findings and their caveats: How much clinical and demographic metadata was included differed by source and by participant, and the metadata was provided uncurated.

The CDR1 and CDR2 encoded by the germline V gene are SGHDN and FVKESK. CDR3 length: 16 amino acids, cysteine to phenylalanine. The CDR3 DNA has 48 bases and is translated from base 1. Unmatched junction bases come to 6, with V trimmed by 5 bases and J by 0 bases. The rearrangement joined TRBV14 to TRBJ1-4; 7 of the junction bases match TRBD1. Sample: peripheral blood. The clonotype was recovered from a man aged 50-60 years with acute or convalescent COVID-19. The DNA sequence reads TGTGCCAGCAGCTCACGGACAGGTGCAACTAATGAAAAACTGTTTTTT. The encoded protein is CASSSRTGATNEKLFF.